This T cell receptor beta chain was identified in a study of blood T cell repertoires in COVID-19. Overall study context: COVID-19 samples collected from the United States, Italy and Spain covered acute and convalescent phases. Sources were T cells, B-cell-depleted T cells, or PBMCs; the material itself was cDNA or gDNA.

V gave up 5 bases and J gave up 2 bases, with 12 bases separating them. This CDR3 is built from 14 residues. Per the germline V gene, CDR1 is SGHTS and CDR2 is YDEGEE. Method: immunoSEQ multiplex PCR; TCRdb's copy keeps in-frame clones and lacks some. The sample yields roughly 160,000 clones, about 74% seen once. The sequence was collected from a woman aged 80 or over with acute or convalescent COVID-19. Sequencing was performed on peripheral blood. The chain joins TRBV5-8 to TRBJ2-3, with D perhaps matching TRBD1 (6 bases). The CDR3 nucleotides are TGTGCCAGCAGACGCGGACAGCCCACAGATACGCAGTATTTT. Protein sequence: CASRRGQPTDTQYF.